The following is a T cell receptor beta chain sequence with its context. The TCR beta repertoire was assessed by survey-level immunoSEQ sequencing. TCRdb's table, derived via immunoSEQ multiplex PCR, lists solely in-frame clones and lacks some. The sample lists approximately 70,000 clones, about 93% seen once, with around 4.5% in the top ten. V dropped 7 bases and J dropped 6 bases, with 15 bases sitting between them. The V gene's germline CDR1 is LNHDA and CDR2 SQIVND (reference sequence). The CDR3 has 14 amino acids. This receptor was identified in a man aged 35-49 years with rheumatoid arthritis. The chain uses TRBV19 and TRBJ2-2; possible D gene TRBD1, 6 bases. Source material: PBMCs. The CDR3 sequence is CASTIQQGAGELFF. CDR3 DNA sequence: TGTGCCAGTACCATACAACAGGGAGCCGGGGAGCTGTTTTTT.